The 14 T cell receptor beta chains listed next were all sequenced from one sample in a study of blood T cell repertoires in COVID-19. Clones were sequenced by immunoSEQ multiplex PCR, and TCRdb holds only the in-frame ones, with some missing. The sample includes tens of thousands of clones, more than 90% of them seen just once. The sample was peripheral blood. These receptors originate from a human donor in a cohort sampled during active COVID-19.

A single count supports this clone. The chain couples TRBV10-1 to TRBJ2-5, with 9 bases that match TRBD2. The CDR3 spans 16 residues. CDR1 is WNHNN and CDR2 is SYGVQD in the germline V gene (reference sequence). Trimming at V came to 2 bases and at J to 7 bases, leaving 11 bases not matched to a gene. The CDR3, as DNA: TGCGCCAGCAGTGAGAAACTAGCGGGCGCCCGGAGGACCCAGTACTTC. This translates into CASSEKLAGARRTQYF.

The chain combines TRBV5-1 with TRBJ2-1; D unresolved. The CDR3 contains 12 residues. Germline V gene sequence: CDR1 SGHRS, CDR2 YFSETQ. V was trimmed by 3 bases and J by 8 bases, leaving 9 bases between them. The CDR3, as DNA: TGCGCCAGCAGCTACCCACCGGATGAGCAGTTCTTC. Translation: CASSYPPDEQFF.

The V gene is TRBV7-2, the J gene TRBJ1-2; 7 positions agree with TRBD1. The V segment lost 2 bases and the J segment 0 bases; nucleotides outside the gene matches: 6. The CDR3 consists of 16 residues. Germline-derived CDR1 and CDR2 are SGHTA and FQGNSA. CDR3 amino acids: CASSLLNRGANYGYTF. The CDR3 DNA is TGTGCCAGCAGCTTACTTAACAGGGGAGCTAACTATGGCTACACCTTC. Variable domain in full (rest from reference TRBV7-2 and TRBJ1-2): GAGVSQSPSNKVTEKGKDVELRCDPISGHTALYWYRQSLGQGLEFLIYFQGNSAPDKSGLPSDRFSAERTGGSVSTLTIQRTQQEDSAVYLCASSLLNRGANYGYTFGSGTRLTVV.

The V gene is TRBV12-3 or TRBV12-4, the J gene TRBJ2-3; 7 positions agree with TRBD1. Losses at the gene ends were 5 bases for V and 8 bases for J; bases not matched to a gene: 7. The CDR3 totals 13 residues. DNA for the CDR3: TGTGCCAGCAGTCGAAGACAGGGCAGTACGCAGTATTTT. It translates to CASSRRQGSTQYF.

The CDR3 nucleotides read TGTGCCAGCAGTGAAGGCTGGGGCCGCTACGAGCAGTACTTC. This codes for CASSEGWGRYEQYF. The chain combines TRBV6-1 with TRBJ2-7, with D perhaps matching TRBD1 (5 bases). The V and J ends lost 1 base and 3 bases respectively, with 10 bases between them. In germline, CDR1 is MNHNS, CDR2 SASEGT. The CDR3 has 14 residues.

This chain joins TRBV7-9 and TRBJ1-2; no clear D. Deletions cut 1 base from V and 3 bases from J, with 3 bases between. The CDR3 totals 12 residues. In germline, CDR1 is SEHNR, CDR2 FQNEAQ (reference sequence). The CDR3 nucleotides read TGTGCCAGCAGCTTAGTAGACTATGGCTACACCTTC. It yields the protein CASSLVDYGYTF.

This sequence joins TRBV4-2 and TRBJ2-1; no definite D call. Trimming took 0 bases from V and 7 from J, leaving 7 bases between them. CDR1 and CDR2 from the germline V gene are LGHNA and YNFKEQ. This CDR3 spans 13 amino acids. CDR3 amino acids: CASSQEVRNEQFF. CDR3 coding DNA: TGTGCCAGCAGCCAAGAAGTGCGGAATGAGCAGTTCTTC.

The chain carries TRBV4-2 and TRBJ1-1, with D maybe TRBD1 (6 bases). The CDR3 is 15 residues long. V dropped 3 bases and J dropped 6 bases, with 17 bases sitting between them. Per the germline V gene, CDR1 is LGHNA and CDR2 is YNFKEQ. In nucleotides, the CDR3 is TGTGCCAGCAGCCAGTTAGGTAGGGGGAGGGCTGAAGCTTTCTTT. Its translation is CASSQLGRGRAEAFF.

The rearrangement links TRBV6-5 to TRBJ2-5; 8 nucleotides line up with TRBD1. The CDR3 sequence is 15 residues long. With V trimmed by 6 bases and J by 2 bases, 8 bases remained unmatched. Germline CDR1 reads MNHEY; CDR2 reads SVGAGI. The CDR3 is CASRTGQGMQETQYF. For the CDR3, the DNA is TGTGCCAGCAGGACTGGACAGGGTATGCAAGAGACCCAGTACTTC.

The V gene is TRBV4-3, the J gene TRBJ2-7; 11 bases fit TRBD2. The CDR3 contains 17 residues. J lost 4 bases, V lost 0 bases, and 8 bases had no gene match. Germline assignment: CDR1 LGHNA and CDR2 YSLEER. As DNA, the CDR3 is TGCGCCAGCAGCCAAGAGCGTAGCGGGAGGGCCGGGTACGAGCAGTACTTC. Protein: CASSQERSGRAGYEQYF.

The chain couples TRBV18 to TRBJ2-4; unclear D gene. In germline, CDR1 is KGHSH, CDR2 LQKENI. V lost 0 bases, J lost 2 bases, and 5 bases lay in between. This CDR3 has 14 residues. CDR3 region: CASSPPSSKNIQYF. The DNA of the CDR3 is TGTGCCAGCTCACCACCGTCGTCCAAAAACATTCAGTACTTC.

V usage is TRBV5-1 and J usage is TRBJ2-1; D not resolved. Between the trimmed V and J ends, which lost 4 bases and 5 bases, there was a span of 4 bases. Germline assignment: CDR1 SGHRS and CDR2 YFSETQ. The CDR3 length is 11 residues. The CDR3, as DNA: TGCGCCAGCAGCCTAGACAATGAGCAGTTCTTC. This encodes CASSLDNEQFF.

The chain joins TRBV19 to TRBJ2-7, with D possibly being TRBD2 (5 bases). The CDR3 has 13 residues. Trimming cost V 5 bases and J 7 bases, with 15 bases left between them. The germline V gene encodes CDR1 LNHDA and CDR2 SQIVND (reference sequence). DNA for the CDR3: TGTGCCAGTAGTCACCTGGACTCCTTGGAGCAGTACTTC. This sequence encodes CASSHLDSLEQYF.

The chain carries TRBV27 and TRBJ1-3, with a weak D call TRBD1 (5 bases). Germline lookup yields CDR1 MNHEY and CDR2 SMNVEV (reference sequence). The CDR3 runs to 15 residues. V was pared by 6 bases and J by 0 bases, with 12 bases between. The CDR3, as DNA: TGTGCCAGCAGAAGCCTCGACAGCTCTGGAAACACCATATATTTT. Translation gives CASRSLDSSGNTIYF.